This TCR beta chain came from a study of identical twins. Study-wide results and limits: The models systematically underestimated how much out-of-frame TCR alpha was shared in monozygotic twins. Part of the zero-insertion signal could reflect confounding by invariant MAIT and iNKT cells. Cross-sectional statistics, not tracking of the same donors, supported the conclusions.

Healthy Caucasians, and only they, were the donors. This clonotype has just a few counts. Its specificity is not known. Germline V lookup: CDR1 SGHVS, CDR2 FQNEAQ. This CDR3 spans 17 amino acids. Losses at the gene ends were 2 bases for V and 2 bases for J; bases not matched to a gene: 10. Each CDR3 protein gets one entry after TCRdb re-called the 5' RACE reads with MiXCR. Of some 320,000 distinct CDR3 sequences listed, more than 9% were seen once; the top ten hold just over 7%. This sample also appeared in a second study, on yellow fever vaccine responses in identical twins.

This TCR derives from a woman aged 18-29 years in good health. This rearrangement joins TRBV7-8 to TRBJ2-3; 7 nucleotides align to TRBD1. Sequenced: CD8+ T cells sorted from blood. CDR3 nucleotide sequence: TGTGCCAGCAGCTTACCAGGGACAGTTTTTTTCACAGATACGCAGTATTTT. The encoded protein is CASSLPGTVFFTDTQYF.